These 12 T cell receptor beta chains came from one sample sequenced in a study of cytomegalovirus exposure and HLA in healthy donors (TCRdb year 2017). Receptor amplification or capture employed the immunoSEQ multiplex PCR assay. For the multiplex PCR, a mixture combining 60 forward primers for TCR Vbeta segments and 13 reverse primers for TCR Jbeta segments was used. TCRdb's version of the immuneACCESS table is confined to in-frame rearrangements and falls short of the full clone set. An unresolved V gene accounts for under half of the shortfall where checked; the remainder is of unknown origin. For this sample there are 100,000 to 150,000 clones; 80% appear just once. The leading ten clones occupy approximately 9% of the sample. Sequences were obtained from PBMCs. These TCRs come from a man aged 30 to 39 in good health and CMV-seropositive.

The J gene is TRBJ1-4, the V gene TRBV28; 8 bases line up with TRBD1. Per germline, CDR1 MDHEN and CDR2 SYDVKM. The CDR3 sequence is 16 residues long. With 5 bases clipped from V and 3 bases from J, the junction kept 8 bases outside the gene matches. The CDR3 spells CASSPGQGLPNEKLFF. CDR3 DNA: TGTGCCAGCAGTCCCGGACAGGGACTACCTAATGAAAAACTGTTTTTT.

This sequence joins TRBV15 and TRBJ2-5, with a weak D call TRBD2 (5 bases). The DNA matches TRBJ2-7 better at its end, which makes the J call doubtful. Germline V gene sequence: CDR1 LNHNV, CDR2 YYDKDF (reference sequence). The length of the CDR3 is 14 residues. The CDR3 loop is CATSRGTAAYEQYF. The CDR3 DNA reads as TGTGCCACCAGCAGAGGGACTGCGGCCTACGAGCAGTACTTC.

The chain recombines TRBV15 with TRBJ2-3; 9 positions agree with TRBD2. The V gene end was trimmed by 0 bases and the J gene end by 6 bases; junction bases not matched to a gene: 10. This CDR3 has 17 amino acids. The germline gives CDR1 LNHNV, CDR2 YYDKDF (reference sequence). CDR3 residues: CATSRDFGGGAGDTQYF. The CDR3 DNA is TGTGCCACCAGCAGAGATTTCGGCGGGGGGGCCGGGGATACGCAGTATTTT.

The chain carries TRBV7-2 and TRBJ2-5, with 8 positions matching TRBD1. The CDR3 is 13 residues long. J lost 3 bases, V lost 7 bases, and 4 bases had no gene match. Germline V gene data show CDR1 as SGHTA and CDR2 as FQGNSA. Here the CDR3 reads CASNMDREETQYF. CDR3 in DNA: TGTGCCAGCAACATGGACAGGGAAGAGACCCAGTACTTC.

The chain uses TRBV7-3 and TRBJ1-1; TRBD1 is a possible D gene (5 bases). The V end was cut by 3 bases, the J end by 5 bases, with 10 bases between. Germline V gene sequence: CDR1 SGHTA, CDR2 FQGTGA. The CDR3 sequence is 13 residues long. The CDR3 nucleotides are TGTGCCAGCAGCTTTGGGCGGGGGACTGAAGCTTTCTTT. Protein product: CASSFGRGTEAFF.

CDR3 loop: CASSESLLPLHF. The CDR3 bases are TGTGCCAGTAGTGAATCACTACTACCCCTCCACTTT. The chain uses TRBV19 and TRBJ1-6, with D uncertain. V lost 5 bases to trimming and J lost 12 bases, with 11 bases between them. The CDR3 length is 12 residues. Germline assignment: CDR1 LNHDA and CDR2 SQIVND (reference sequence).

The CDR3 bases are TGTGCCACCAGCAGGGATAACAGGGGTTCCTACGAGCAGTACTTC. Translation gives CATSRDNRGSYEQYF. This sequence joins TRBV15 and TRBJ2-7, with 7 bases that match TRBD1. Unmatched junction bases numbered 6, after V lost 3 bases and J lost 1 base. CDR1 LNHNV and CDR2 YYDKDF come from the germline V gene (reference sequence). This CDR3 is built from 15 residues.

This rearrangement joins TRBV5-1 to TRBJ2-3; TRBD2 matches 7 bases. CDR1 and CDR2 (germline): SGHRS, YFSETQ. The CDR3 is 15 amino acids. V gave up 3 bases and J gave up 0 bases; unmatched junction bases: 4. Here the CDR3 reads CASSSRAGSTDTQYF. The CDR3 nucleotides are TGCGCCAGCAGCTCCCGAGCGGGGAGCACAGATACGCAGTATTTT.

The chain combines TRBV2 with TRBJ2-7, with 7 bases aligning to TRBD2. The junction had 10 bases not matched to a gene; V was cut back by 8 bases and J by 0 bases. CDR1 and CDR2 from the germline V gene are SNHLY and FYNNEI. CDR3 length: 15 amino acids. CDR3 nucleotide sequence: TGTGCCAGCGGGGGGGGACTGGGGATCTCCTACGAGCAGTACTTC. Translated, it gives CASGGGLGISYEQYF.

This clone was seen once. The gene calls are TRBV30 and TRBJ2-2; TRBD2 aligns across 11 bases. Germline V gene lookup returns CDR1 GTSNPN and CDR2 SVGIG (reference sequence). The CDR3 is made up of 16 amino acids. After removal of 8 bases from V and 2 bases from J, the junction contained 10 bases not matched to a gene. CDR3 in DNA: TGTGCCGGGGGGGGGCTAGCGGGGGGAAACACCGGGGAGCTGTTTTTT. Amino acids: CAGGGLAGGNTGELFF.

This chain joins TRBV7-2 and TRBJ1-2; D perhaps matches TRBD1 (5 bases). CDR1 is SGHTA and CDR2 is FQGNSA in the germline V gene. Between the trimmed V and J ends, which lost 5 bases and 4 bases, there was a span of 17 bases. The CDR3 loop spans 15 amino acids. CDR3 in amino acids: CASSPFRGDGYGYTF. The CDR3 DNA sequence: TGTGCCAGCAGCCCGTTTCGGGGGGACGGCTATGGCTACACCTTC.

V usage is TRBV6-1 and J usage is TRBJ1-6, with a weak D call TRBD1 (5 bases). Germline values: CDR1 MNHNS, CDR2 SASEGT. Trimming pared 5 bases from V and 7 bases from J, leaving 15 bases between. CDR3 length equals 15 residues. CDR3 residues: CASSRDSYKNSPLHF. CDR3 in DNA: TGTGCCAGCAGTCGGGACTCTTATAAAAATTCACCCCTCCACTTT.